The 19 T cell receptor beta chains given below trace back to one sample, sequenced in a study of T cell repertoires in cytomegalovirus infection. The antigens of these receptors remain unknown. Using its own MiXCR run on the reads, TCRdb lists one record per CDR3 protein. Of 680,000 or so distinct CDR3 sequences in the sample, roughly 36% are singletons; the top ten hold roughly 18%. This specimen consisted of cultured PBMCs, obtained from culture after CMV antigen stimulation. Receptors originate from a human donor in good health (CMV status not recorded). Some clones in this sample may be carry-over from other donors' samples.

The chain is built from TRBV19 and TRBJ2-3; D perhaps matches TRBD2 (6 bases). The CDR3 is made up of 15 amino acids. The V and J ends lost 3 bases and 4 bases respectively, with 14 bases between them. Germline V gene lookup returns CDR1 LNHDA and CDR2 SQIVND (reference sequence). CDR3 DNA: TGTGCCAGTAGTATCGCCTGGAGGGGTTCAGATACGCAGTATTTT. This gives the protein CASSIAWRGSDTQYF.

The chain employs TRBV5-1 and TRBJ2-5; 7 nucleotides match TRBD2. V lost 4 bases and J lost 4; bases outside the gene matches: 7. Germline CDR1 is SGHRS and CDR2 is YFSETQ. The CDR3 has 14 amino acids. CDR3 coding DNA: TGCGCCAGCAGCCCGCGGGGGAACCCAGAGACCCAGTACTTC. This encodes CASSPRGNPETQYF.

This clonotype occurred many times. This chain joins TRBV7-8 and TRBJ2-3, with TRBD1 matching 8 bases. In germline, CDR1 is SGHVS, CDR2 FQNEAQ. The CDR3 runs 18 residues. J gave up 3 bases and V 1 base, and 12 bases lay outside the gene matches. The CDR3 sequence: CASSLDLPARGRTDTQYF. DNA for the CDR3: TGTGCCAGCAGCTTAGATCTCCCGGCCAGGGGGCGAACAGATACGCAGTATTTT.

The chain combines TRBV5-1 with TRBJ2-7; TRBD2 matches at 12 bases. The ends lost 4 bases at V and 2 bases at J; junction bases unmatched: 7. The CDR3 length is 16 residues. The germline gives CDR1 SGHRS, CDR2 YFSETQ. CDR3 coding DNA: TGCGCCAGCAGCCCGCAAGGACTAGCGGGGACCTACGAGCAGTACTTC. It specifies CASSPQGLAGTYEQYF.

This clonotype was counted at least ten times. DNA of the CDR3: TGTGCCAGCAGCACGGGGGATGGCATTCAGTACTTC. Protein sequence: CASSTGDGIQYF. The rearrangement joins TRBV7-2 to TRBJ2-4; D may be TRBD2 (6 bases). V lost 5 bases and J lost 9, with 11 bases in between. From germline, CDR1 is SGHTA and CDR2 FQGNSA. The CDR3 covers 12 residues.

This clonotype turned up a few times. The chain combines TRBV7-2 with TRBJ1-2, with 7 bases fitting TRBD1. CDR1 is SGHTA and CDR2 is FQGNSA in the germline V gene. J was trimmed by 6 bases and V by 1 base; bases with no gene match: 8. The CDR3 extends over 15 amino acids. The CDR3 DNA sequence: TGTGCCAGCAGCTTAGTAACCGGACAGGATGATGGCTACACCTTC. Its translation is CASSLVTGQDDGYTF.

V and J are TRBV7-8 and TRBJ1-4; D gene unclear. Germline loops: CDR1 SGHVS, CDR2 FQNEAQ. The CDR3 totals 13 residues. Trimming cost V 3 bases and J 4 bases, with 6 bases left between them. The CDR3 nucleotides read TGTGCCAGCAGCTTCTCTCATAATGAAAAACTGTTTTTT. It codes for CASSFSHNEKLFF.

The rearrangement links TRBV10-3 to TRBJ1-1; 7 bases are a match to TRBD1. Germline CDR1 is ENHRY and CDR2 is SYGVKD. The CDR3 runs to 15 residues. V was clipped by 2 bases and J by 1 base; unmatched bases: 4. CDR3 DNA sequence: TGTGCCATCAGTGAGCGGGGGACAGCGAACACTGAAGCTTTCTTT. Translating gives CAISERGTANTEAFF.

This clonotype has more than one count but fewer than ten. This chain joins TRBV5-1 and TRBJ2-7; tentatively, D is TRBD1 or TRBD2 (5 bases each). The CDR3 covers 13 residues. With 0 bases removed from V and 6 bases from J, the gap between germline ends came to 10 bases. Germline V gene lookup returns CDR1 SGHRS and CDR2 YFSETQ. The CDR3 protein is CASSLGQRGEQYF. The CDR3 DNA follows: TGCGCCAGCAGCTTGGGACAGAGGGGCGAGCAGTACTTC.

The gene calls are TRBV28 and TRBJ1-3; no clear D. Germline CDR1 is MDHEN and CDR2 is SYDVKM. The CDR3 length is 14 residues. V was pared by 4 bases and J by 0 bases, with 7 bases between. CDR3 coding DNA: TGTGCCAGCAGTTGGGTACACTCTGGAAACACCATATATTTT. Translation: CASSWVHSGNTIYF.

This clonotype was detected a few times. This chain links TRBV4-3 with TRBJ2-7; possibly TRBD2 for D (5 bases). The CDR3 sequence is 15 residues long. Germline CDR1 LGHNA, CDR2 YSLEER. V was clipped by 1 base and J by 0 bases, with 10 bases between them. CDR3 loop: CASSQGRRGSYEQYF. The CDR3 nucleotides read TGCGCCAGCAGCCAAGGTCGACGGGGCTCCTACGAGCAGTACTTC.

This clonotype has only one observation. The chain joins TRBV28 to TRBJ1-2; D possibly corresponds to TRBD1 (6 bases). Germline CDR1 MDHEN, CDR2 SYDVKM. The CDR3 sequence is 11 residues long. Trimming took 6 bases from V and 8 from J, leaving 10 bases between them. The CDR3 coding sequence is TGTGCCAGCAGACAGGGTTGGGGCTACACCTTC. Its protein product is CASRQGWGYTF.

V usage is TRBV7-2 and J usage is TRBJ2-2; 10 bases are shared with TRBD2. Unmatched junction bases numbered 5, after V lost 5 bases and J lost 5 bases. The CDR3 length is 15 residues. In germline, CDR1 is SGHTA, CDR2 FQGNSA. The CDR3 nucleotides read TGTGCCAGCAGCCCAGCGGGGGGGTGGACCGGGGAGCTGTTTTTT. Protein sequence: CASSPAGGWTGELFF.

This clonotype was seen a few times. The chain has TRBV7-6 and TRBJ2-3, with TRBD2 as a possible D gene (6 bases). The CDR3 is made up of 12 amino acids. Trimming removed 11 bases from V and 6 bases from J, with 15 bases in between. Germline loops: CDR1 SGHVS, CDR2 FNYEAQ. This CDR3 reads CAARGEADTQYF. DNA of the CDR3: TGTGCCGCCAGAGGGGAGGCGGATACGCAGTATTTT.

This clonotype came up a few times. The CDR3 protein is CASSRDSDTGELFF. The CDR3 DNA reads as TGTGCCAGCAGTAGGGACAGCGACACCGGGGAGCTGTTTTTT. V is TRBV12-3 or TRBV12-4 and J is TRBJ2-2; the match to TRBD1 covers 7 bases. The trim removed 5 bases at V and 3 bases at J, leaving 3 bases unmatched. This CDR3 comprises 14 residues.

A remark on this clonotype: Since a much larger clone is just one base distant, this may be a read error. The J gene is TRBJ2-3, the V gene TRBV7-2, with 9 bases lining up with TRBD2. J gave up 4 bases and V 2 bases, and 10 bases lay outside the gene matches. Per germline, CDR1 SGHTA and CDR2 FQGNSA. The CDR3 is 17 amino acids. CDR3 sequence (DNA): TGTGCCAGCAGCTTAATAGCGGGGGTTTTCGGGCCAGATACGCAGTATTTT. Amino acids: CASSLIAGVFGPDTQYF.

The CDR3 DNA reads TGTGCCAGCAGAAGAGACTCTAGCACAGATACGCAGTATTTT. Amino acid sequence: CASRRDSSTDTQYF. The rearrangement links TRBV11-1 to TRBJ2-3; D remains ambiguous. The CDR3 sequence is 14 residues long. Germline lookup yields CDR1 SGHAT and CDR2 FQDESV (reference sequence). V lost 6 bases, J lost 0 bases, and 10 bases lay in between.

This clonotype was recorded a few times. The chain has TRBV7-8 and TRBJ2-3; weak D call: TRBD2 (6 bases). In germline, CDR1 is SGHVS, CDR2 FQNEAQ. Trimming cost V 5 bases and J 8 bases, with 14 bases left between them. This CDR3 region has 13 residues. The CDR3 loop reads CASSPSGRGTQYF. The CDR3 bases are TGTGCCAGCAGCCCTTCAGGGCGGGGTACGCAGTATTTT.

This chain connects TRBV19 to TRBJ2-5; D gene unclear. The V and J ends lost 9 bases and 4 bases respectively, with 24 bases between them. There are 16 residues in the CDR3. Germline V gene lookup returns CDR1 LNHDA and CDR2 SQIVND (reference sequence). The CDR3 DNA is TGTGCCAGATTCTTCCTAGGCCGAACCGAAGGAGAGACCCAGTACTTC. Its translation is CARFFLGRTEGETQYF.